The present TCR beta chain was sequenced within a study of beta chain features in type 1 diabetes. Of the isolated RNA, all was reverse transcribed, and so the sequenced material was expressed TCRB transcripts. TCRdb keeps only in-frame clones here, not all; method: immunoSEQ multiplex PCR. The profile covers 900,000 or so clones, with roughly a sixth appearing a single time and 0.02% to 0.025% taken by the ten largest. The germline V gene encodes CDR1 SGHTA and CDR2 FQGNSA. The CDR3 loop spans 17 amino acids. V gave up 5 bases and J gave up 1 base; unmatched junction bases: 10. Only a few counts were recorded for this clone.

Sequenced material: naive CD4+ T cells from blood. The source of this sequence is a woman younger than 30 in good health. The V gene is TRBV7-2, the J gene TRBJ2-3, with 9 bases matching TRBD1. CDR3 bases: TGTGCCAGCAGCCCAACAGGGGGCCTTAAACGCACAGATACGCAGTATTTT. Encoded protein: CASSPTGGLKRTDTQYF.